This TCR beta chain was captured by sequencing in a study of HIV-infected patients and healthy controls. The repertoire came from unfractionated whole blood and reflected all unsorted peripheral T cells. After removal of 1 base from V and 0 bases from J, the junction contained 6 bases not matched to a gene. The CDR3 is 16 amino acids. Germline V gene sequence: CDR1 LGHDT, CDR2 YNNKEL (reference sequence). This clonotype was seen ten or more times. No antigen is known for it. Reverse transcription used roughly 480 ng RNA and constant-region primers for alpha and beta. Alpha and beta chain libraries were made separately by chain-specific third strand synthesis with multiplexing indices. In TCRdb, the 5' RACE reads were re-called with MiXCR into one record per CDR3 protein. The sample consists of thousands of distinct CDR3 sequences, about 5.8% of them appearing once. Study-wide points: The diversity differences were not explained by slight age and sex differences between study cohorts. HIV-infected patients and controls differed significantly in mean usage of eight alpha and eight beta V genes. Donor HLA types were not determined in the study.

The chain combines TRBV3-1 with TRBJ2-7, with 7 bases matching TRBD1. The clonotype was recovered from an adult in good health. Sequencing was performed on blood. The CDR3 sequence is CASSQGMTGNSYEQYF. The CDR3 coding sequence is TGTGCCAGCAGCCAAGGTATGACAGGGAACTCCTACGAGCAGTACTTC.